This record looks at one T cell receptor (beta chain) sequence and its context. The data stem from a study of blood T cell repertoires in COVID-19. Study background: There were acute and convalescent COVID-19 samples, and they came from the United States, Italy and Spain.

Authors' processing steps: By means of reference gene primer amplification, nucleated cell counts were estimated. Measured with immunoSEQ multiplex PCR; TCRdb has only the in-frame clones, and not every one. V and J calls and clone size come straight from that table; D and trimming were deduced from the DNA. The sample includes 300,000 to 400,000 clones, around four fifths of them seen just once. Sequenced input: peripheral blood. The receptor was derived from a man aged 30 to 45 with active or convalescent COVID-19.

The chain's CDR3 is CASRVERDRVTEEAFF. CDR3 sequence (DNA): TGTGCCAGCAGGGTGGAACGGGACAGGGTTACCGAAGAAGCTTTCTTT. The chain employs TRBV11-2 and TRBJ1-1, with 9 bases aligning to TRBD1. Trimming took 6 bases from V and 8 from J; bases not matched to a gene: 16. Germline-derived CDR1 and CDR2 are SGHAT and FQNNGV. This CDR3 region has 16 residues. The complete variable domain, with remaining parts taken from reference TRBV11-2 and TRBJ1-1, reads EAGVAQSPRYKIIEKRQSVAFWCNPISGHATLYWYQQILGQGPKLLIQFQNNGVVDDSQLPKDRFSAERLKGVDSTLKIQPAKLEDSAVYLCASRVERDRVTEEAFFGQGTRLTVV.